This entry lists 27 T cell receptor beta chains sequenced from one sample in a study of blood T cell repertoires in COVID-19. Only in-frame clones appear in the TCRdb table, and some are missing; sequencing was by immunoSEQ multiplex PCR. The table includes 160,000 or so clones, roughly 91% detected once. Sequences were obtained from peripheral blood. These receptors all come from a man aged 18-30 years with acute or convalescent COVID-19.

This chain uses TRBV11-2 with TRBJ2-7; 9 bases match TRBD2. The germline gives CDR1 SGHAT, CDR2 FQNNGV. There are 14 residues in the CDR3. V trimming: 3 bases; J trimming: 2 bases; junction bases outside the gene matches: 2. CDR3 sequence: CASSFLAGTYEQYF. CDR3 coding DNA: TGTGCCAGCAGCTTTCTAGCGGGGACCTACGAGCAGTACTTC.

For the CDR3, the DNA is TGTGCCAGCAGTCGACCGGGGACAGGGGGGCATGAGCAGTTCTTC. It specifies CASSRPGTGGHEQFF. This sequence joins TRBV6-2 or TRBV6-3 and TRBJ2-1, with 11 nucleotides matching TRBD1. V gave up 5 bases and J gave up 8 bases; unmatched junction bases: 8. The CDR3 contains 15 residues. CDR1 is MNHEY and CDR2 is SVGEGT in the germline V gene.

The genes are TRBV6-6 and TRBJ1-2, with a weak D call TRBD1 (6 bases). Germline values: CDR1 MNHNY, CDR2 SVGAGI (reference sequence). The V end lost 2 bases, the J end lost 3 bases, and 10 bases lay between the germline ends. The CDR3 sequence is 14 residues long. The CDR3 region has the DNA TGTGCCAGCAGTTACGGGGGCGCCGACTATGGCTACACCTTC. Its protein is CASSYGGADYGYTF.

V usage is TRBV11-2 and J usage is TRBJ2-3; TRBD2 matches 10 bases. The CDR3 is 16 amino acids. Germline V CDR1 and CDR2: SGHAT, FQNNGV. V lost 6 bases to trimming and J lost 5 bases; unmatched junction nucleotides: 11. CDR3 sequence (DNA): TGTGCCAGCAGACCCCCGGGACTAGCGCCATTAGATACGCAGTATTTT. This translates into CASRPPGLAPLDTQYF.

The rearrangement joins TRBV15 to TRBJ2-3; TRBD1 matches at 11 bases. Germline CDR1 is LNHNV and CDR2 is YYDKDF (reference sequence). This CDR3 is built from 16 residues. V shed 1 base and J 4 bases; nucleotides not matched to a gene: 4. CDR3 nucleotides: TGTGCCACCAGCAGAGCCGGGACAGGGGGGGCAGATACGCAGTATTTT. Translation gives CATSRAGTGGADTQYF.

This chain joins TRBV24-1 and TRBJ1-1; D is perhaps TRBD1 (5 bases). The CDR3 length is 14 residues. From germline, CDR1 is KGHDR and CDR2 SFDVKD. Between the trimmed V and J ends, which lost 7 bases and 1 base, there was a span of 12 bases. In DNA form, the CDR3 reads TGTGCCACCAGAGGGCTGGGGGGGAACACTGAAGCTTTCTTT. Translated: CATRGLGGNTEAFF.

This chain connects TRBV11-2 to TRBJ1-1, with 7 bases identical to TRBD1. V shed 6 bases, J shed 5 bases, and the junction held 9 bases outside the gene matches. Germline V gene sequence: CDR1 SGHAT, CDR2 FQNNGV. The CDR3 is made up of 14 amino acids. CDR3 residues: CASSYRGPWTEAFF. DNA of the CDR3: TGTGCCAGCAGTTACAGGGGCCCGTGGACTGAAGCTTTCTTT.

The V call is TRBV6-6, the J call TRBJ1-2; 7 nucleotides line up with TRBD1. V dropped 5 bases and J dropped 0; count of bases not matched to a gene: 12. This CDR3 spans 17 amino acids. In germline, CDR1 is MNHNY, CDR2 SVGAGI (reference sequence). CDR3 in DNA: TGTGCCAGCAGTCGGGCCGTTCACAGGGGAACTAACTATGGCTACACCTTC. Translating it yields CASSRAVHRGTNYGYTF.

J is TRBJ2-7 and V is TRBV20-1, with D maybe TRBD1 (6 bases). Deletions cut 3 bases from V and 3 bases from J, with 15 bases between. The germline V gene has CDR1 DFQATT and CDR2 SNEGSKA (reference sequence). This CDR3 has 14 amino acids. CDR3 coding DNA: TGCAGTGCTAGTTCCGGGACAAGCATCTACGAGCAGTACTTC. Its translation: CSASSGTSIYEQYF.

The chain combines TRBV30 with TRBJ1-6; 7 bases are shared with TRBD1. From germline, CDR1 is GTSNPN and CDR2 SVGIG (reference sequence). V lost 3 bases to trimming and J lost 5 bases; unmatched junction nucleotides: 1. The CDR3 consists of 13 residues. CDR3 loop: CAWRTGNNSPLHF. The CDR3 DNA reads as TGTGCCTGGAGGACAGGGAATAATTCACCCCTCCACTTT. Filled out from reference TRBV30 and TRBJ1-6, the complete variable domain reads SQTIHQWPATLVQPVGSPLSLECTVEGTSNPNLYWYRQAAGRGLQLLFYSVGIGQISSEVPQNLSASRPQDRQFILSSKKLLLSDSGFYLCAWRTGNNSPLHFGNGTRLTVT.

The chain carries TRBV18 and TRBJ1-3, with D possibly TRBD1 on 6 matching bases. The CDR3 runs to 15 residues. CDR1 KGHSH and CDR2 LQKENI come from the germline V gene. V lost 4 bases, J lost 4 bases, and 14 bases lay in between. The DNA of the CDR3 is TGTGCCAGCTCACAACAGGGATCATCCGGAAACACCATATATTTT. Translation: CASSQQGSSGNTIYF.

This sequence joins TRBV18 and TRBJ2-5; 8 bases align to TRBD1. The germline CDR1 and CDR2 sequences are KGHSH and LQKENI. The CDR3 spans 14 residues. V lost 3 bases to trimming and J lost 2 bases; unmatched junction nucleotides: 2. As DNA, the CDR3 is TGTGCCAGCTCACCTCGGACAGGGCAAGAGACCCAGTACTTC. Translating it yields CASSPRTGQETQYF.

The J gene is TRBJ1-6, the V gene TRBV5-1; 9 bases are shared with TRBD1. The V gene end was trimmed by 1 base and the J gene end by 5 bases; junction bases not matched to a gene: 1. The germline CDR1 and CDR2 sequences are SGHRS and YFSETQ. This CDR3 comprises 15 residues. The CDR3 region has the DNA TGCGCCAGCAGCTTGAGGACAGGGGATAATTCACCCCTCCACTTT. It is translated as CASSLRTGDNSPLHF.

The CDR3 DNA reads as TGTGCCAGCAGTGAAGCCCGGGACAGGGGGAGAGGGGGCTACACCTTC. Translated, it gives CASSEARDRGRGGYTF. This chain uses TRBV6-1 with TRBJ1-2; 11 nucleotides agree with TRBD1. In germline, CDR1 is MNHNS, CDR2 SASEGT. The CDR3 loop spans 16 amino acids. V dropped 0 bases and J dropped 8; count of bases not matched to a gene: 8.

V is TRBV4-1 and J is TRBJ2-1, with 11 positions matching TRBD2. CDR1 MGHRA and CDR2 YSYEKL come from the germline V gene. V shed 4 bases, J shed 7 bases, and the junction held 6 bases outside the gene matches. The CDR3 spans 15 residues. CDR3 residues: CASSPTSGSRNEQFF. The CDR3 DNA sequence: TGCGCCAGCAGCCCTACTAGCGGGAGCAGGAATGAGCAGTTCTTC.

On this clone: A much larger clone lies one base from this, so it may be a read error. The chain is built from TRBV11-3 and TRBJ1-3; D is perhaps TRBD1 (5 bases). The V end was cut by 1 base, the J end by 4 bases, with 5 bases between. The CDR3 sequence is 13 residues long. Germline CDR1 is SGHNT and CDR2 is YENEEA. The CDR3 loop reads CASSLGQGNTIYF. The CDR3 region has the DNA TGTGCCAGCAGCTTAGGACAGGGAAACACCATATATTTT.

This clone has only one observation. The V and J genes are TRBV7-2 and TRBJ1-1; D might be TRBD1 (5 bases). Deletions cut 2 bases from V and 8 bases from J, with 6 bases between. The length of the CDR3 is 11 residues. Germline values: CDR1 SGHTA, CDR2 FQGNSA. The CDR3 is CASSLYREAFF. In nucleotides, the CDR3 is TGTGCCAGCAGCTTATACAGGGAAGCTTTCTTT.

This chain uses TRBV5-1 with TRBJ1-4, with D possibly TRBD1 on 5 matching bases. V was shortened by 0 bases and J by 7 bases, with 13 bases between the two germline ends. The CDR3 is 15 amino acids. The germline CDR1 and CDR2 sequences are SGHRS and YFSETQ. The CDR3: CASSLAAGRSEKLFF. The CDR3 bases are TGCGCCAGCAGCTTGGCGGCGGGGCGAAGTGAAAAACTGTTTTTT.

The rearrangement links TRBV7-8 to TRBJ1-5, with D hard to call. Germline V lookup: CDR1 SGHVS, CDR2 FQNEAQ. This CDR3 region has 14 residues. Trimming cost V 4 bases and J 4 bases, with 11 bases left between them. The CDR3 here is CASSSTARNQPQHF. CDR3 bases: TGTGCCAGCAGCTCGACGGCTAGAAATCAGCCCCAGCATTTT.

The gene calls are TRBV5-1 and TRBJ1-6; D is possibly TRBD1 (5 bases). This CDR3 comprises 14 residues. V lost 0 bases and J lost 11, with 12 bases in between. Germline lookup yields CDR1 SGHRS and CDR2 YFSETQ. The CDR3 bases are TGCGCCAGCAGCTTGGTGGGGGGACCGACACCCCTCCACTTT. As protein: CASSLVGGPTPLHF.

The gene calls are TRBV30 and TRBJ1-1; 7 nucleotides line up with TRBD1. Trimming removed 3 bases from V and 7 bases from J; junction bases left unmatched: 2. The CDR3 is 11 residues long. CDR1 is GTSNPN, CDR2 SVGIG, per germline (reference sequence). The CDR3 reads CAWRRDSEAFF. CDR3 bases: TGTGCCTGGAGGCGGGACAGTGAAGCTTTCTTT.

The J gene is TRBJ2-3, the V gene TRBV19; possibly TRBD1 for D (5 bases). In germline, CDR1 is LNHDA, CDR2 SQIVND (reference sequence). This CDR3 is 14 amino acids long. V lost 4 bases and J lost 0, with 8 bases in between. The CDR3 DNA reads TGTGCCAGTAGTACTGACAGTAGCACAGATACGCAGTATTTT. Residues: CASSTDSSTDTQYF.

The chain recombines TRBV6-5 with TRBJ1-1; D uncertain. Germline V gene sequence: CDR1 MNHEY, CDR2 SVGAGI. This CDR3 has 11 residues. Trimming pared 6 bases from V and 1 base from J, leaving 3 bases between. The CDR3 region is CASSGNTEAFF. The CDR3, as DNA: TGTGCCAGCAGCGGGAACACTGAAGCTTTCTTT.

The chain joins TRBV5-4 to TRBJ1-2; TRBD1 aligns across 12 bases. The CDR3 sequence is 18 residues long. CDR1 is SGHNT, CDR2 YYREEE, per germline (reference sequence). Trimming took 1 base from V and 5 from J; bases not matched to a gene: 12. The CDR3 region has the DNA TGTGCCAGCAGCTTGCCCCCCCTGGGACAGGGGGCAAGGTATGGCTACACCTTC. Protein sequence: CASSLPPLGQGARYGYTF. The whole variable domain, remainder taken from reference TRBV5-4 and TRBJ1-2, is ETGVTQSPTHLIKTRGQQVTLRCSSQSGHNTVSWYQQALGQGPQFIFQYYREEENGRGNFPPRFSGLQFPNYSSELNVNALELDDSALYLCASSLPPLGQGARYGYTFGSGTRLTVV.

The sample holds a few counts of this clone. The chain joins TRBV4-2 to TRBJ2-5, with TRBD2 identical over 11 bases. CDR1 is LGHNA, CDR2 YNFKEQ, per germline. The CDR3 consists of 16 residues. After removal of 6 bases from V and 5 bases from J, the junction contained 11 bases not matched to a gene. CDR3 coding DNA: TGTGCCAGCAGTCGGGGTAGCGGGGGGGCCCTGGAGACCCAGTACTTC. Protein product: CASSRGSGGALETQYF.

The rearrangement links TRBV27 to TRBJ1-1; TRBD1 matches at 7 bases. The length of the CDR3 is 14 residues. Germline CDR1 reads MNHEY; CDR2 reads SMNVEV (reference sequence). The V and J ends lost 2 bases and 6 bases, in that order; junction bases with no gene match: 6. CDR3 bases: TGTGCCAGCAGTTTAATCGCTCAGGGGGCTGAAGCTTTCTTT. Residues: CASSLIAQGAEAFF.

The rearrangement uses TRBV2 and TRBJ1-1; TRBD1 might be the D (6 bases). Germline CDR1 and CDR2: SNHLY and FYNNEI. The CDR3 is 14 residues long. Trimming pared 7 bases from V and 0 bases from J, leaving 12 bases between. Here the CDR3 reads CASKQGGMNTEAFF. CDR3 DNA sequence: TGTGCCAGCAAACAGGGTGGGATGAACACTGAAGCTTTCTTT.